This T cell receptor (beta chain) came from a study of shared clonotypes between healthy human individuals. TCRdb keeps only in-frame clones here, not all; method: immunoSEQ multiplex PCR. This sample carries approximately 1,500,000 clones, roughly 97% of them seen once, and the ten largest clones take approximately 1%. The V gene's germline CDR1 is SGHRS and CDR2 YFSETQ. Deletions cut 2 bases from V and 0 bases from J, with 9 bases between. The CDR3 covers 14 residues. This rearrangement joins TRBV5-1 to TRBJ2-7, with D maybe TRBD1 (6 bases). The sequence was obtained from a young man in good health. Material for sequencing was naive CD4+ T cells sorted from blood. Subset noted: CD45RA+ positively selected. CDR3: CASSFDRNSYEQYF. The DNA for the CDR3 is TGCGCCAGCAGCTTCGACAGGAACTCCTACGAGCAGTACTTC.